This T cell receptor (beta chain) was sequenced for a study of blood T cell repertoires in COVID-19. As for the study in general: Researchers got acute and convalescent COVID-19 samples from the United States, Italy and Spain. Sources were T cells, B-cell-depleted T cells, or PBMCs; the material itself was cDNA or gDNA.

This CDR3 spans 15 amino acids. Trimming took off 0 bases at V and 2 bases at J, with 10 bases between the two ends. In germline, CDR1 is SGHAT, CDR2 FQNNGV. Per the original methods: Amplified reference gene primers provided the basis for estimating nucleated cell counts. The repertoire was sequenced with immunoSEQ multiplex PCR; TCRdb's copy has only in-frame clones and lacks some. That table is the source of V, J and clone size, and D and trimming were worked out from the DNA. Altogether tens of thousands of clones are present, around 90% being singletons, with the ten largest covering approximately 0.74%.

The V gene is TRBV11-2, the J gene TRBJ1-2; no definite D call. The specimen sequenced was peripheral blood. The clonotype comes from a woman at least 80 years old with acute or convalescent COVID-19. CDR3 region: CASSLDRVRNYGYTF. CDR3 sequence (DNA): TGTGCCAGCAGCTTAGATCGGGTCCGAAACTATGGCTACACCTTC.